These 18 T cell receptor beta chains share one sample of origin, sequenced in a study of blood T cell repertoires in COVID-19 (dated by TCRdb to the early 2020s). Receptors were amplified or captured by the immunoSEQ multiplex PCR assay. The table comes from immuneACCESS by way of TCRdb, which keeps in-frame sequences with V and J called. Part of the clones is missing from these tables; in studies checked, under half for an unresolved V gene and the rest for unknown reasons. The sample table records roughly 200,000 clones; about 83% of these occur just once. Clones ranked in the top ten supply approximately 5% of the sample. The sequenced material came from PBMCs or T cells enriched from blood (not recorded which). The receptor source for this set is a middle-aged man with acute COVID-19.

The rearrangement joins TRBV28 to TRBJ2-7, with TRBD2 matching over 7 bases. This CDR3 is 14 amino acids long. Germline V gene lookup returns CDR1 MDHEN and CDR2 SYDVKM. The ends lost 3 bases at V and 3 bases at J; junction bases unmatched: 5. The CDR3 here is CASSFWTSVYEQYF. The DNA for the CDR3 is TGTGCCAGCAGTTTTTGGACTAGTGTCTACGAGCAGTACTTC. Together with reference TRBV28 and TRBJ2-7, the CDR3 gives the full variable domain: DVKVTQSSRYLVKRTGEKVFLECVQDMDHENMFWYRQDPGLGLRLIYFSYDVKMKEKGDIPEGYSVSREKKERFSLILESASTNQTSMYLCASSFWTSVYEQYFGPGTRLTVT.

This sequence joins TRBV7-9 and TRBJ2-7; 9 bases fit TRBD1. The CDR3 spans 13 residues. CDR1 is SEHNR and CDR2 is FQNEAQ in the germline V gene (reference sequence). V trimming: 0 bases; J trimming: 10 bases; junction bases outside the gene matches: 4. In DNA, the CDR3 is TGTGCCAGCAGCTTAGCGACACAGGGGGCACAGTACTTC. Translation gives CASSLATQGAQYF. Based on the CDR3 plus reference TRBV7-9 and TRBJ2-7, the full variable domain is DTGVSQNPRHKITKRGQNVTFRCDPISEHNRLYWYRQTLGQGPEFLTYFQNEAQLEKSRLLSDRFSAERPKGSFSTLEIQRTEQGDSAMYLCASSLATQGAQYFGPGTRLTVT.

V and J are TRBV27 and TRBJ1-2, with TRBD1 identical over 9 bases. The germline CDR1 and CDR2 sequences are MNHEY and SMNVEV (reference sequence). The CDR3 consists of 12 residues. V shed 5 bases and J 6 bases; nucleotides not matched to a gene: 1. The CDR3 bases are TGTGCCAGCAGTGGGACAGGGAATGGCTACACCTTC. This gives the protein CASSGTGNGYTF.

This chain connects TRBV5-4 to TRBJ2-2; 11 nucleotides align to TRBD2. The CDR3 length is 15 residues. Germline V lookup: CDR1 SGHNT, CDR2 YYREEE (reference sequence). The CDR3 loop reads CAEGGLAASTGELFF. CDR3 coding DNA: TGTGCTGAGGGGGGACTAGCGGCAAGCACCGGGGAGCTGTTTTTT.

The chain employs TRBV7-9 and TRBJ2-5, with 7 bases lining up with TRBD1. Germline-derived CDR1 and CDR2 are SEHNR and FQNEAQ (reference sequence). This CDR3 comprises 16 residues. Trimming cost V 6 bases and J 0 bases; bases outside gene matches: 10. CDR3 residues: CASSKTPGGNQETQYF. CDR3 nucleotide sequence: TGTGCCAGCAGTAAAACCCCAGGGGGAAACCAAGAGACCCAGTACTTC.

Regarding this clone: A clone one base away is much larger, so this may be a read error. Other DNA variants within this sample encode the same CDR3. The chain has TRBV27 and TRBJ1-6; 8 nucleotides align to TRBD1. The CDR3 has 14 residues. V trimming: 6 bases; J trimming: 7 bases; junction bases outside the gene matches: 5. Looked up from germline, CDR1 is MNHEY and CDR2 is SMNVEV (reference sequence). As DNA, the CDR3 is TGTGCCAGCAGCCGGACAGGGTGGAATTCACCCCTCCACTTT. Translation gives CASSRTGWNSPLHF.

The CDR3 reads CASSKGSGFFFEQFF. CDR3 nucleotide sequence: TGTGCCAGCAGTAAAGGAAGCGGCTTTTTTTTTGAGCAGTTCTTC. The chain uses TRBV7-3 and TRBJ2-1, with a possible D match to TRBD2 (5 bases). This CDR3 contains 15 residues. V dropped 6 bases and J dropped 9 bases, with 21 bases sitting between them. Per the germline V gene, CDR1 is SGHTA and CDR2 is FQGTGA.

This clone was observed a handful of times. This rearrangement joins TRBV5-6 to TRBJ1-1; 8 positions agree with TRBD1. The germline V gene encodes CDR1 SGHDT and CDR2 YYEEEE. This CDR3 spans 15 amino acids. Trimming removed 2 bases from V and 12 bases from J; junction bases left unmatched: 15. CDR3 in amino acids: CASSLRTGFGPWTFF. DNA of the CDR3: TGTGCCAGCAGCTTAAGGACAGGGTTCGGGCCCTGGACTTTCTTT.

This clone was found once. The V call is TRBV28, the J call TRBJ2-5; a weak D match, TRBD1 (5 bases). Germline lookup yields CDR1 MDHEN and CDR2 SYDVKM. This CDR3 is 15 amino acids long. V was cut by 5 bases and J by 3 bases, with 16 bases left in between. CDR3 region: CASSTPGGREETQYF. Written as DNA, the CDR3 is TGTGCCAGCAGTACCCCCGGCGGCAGGGAAGAGACCCAGTACTTC.

This chain connects TRBV19 to TRBJ2-7; D is undetermined. Germline V gene lookup returns CDR1 LNHDA and CDR2 SQIVND (reference sequence). The CDR3 consists of 13 residues. The V end lost 3 bases, the J end lost 3 bases, and 9 bases lay between the germline ends. The CDR3 is CASSIEQNYEQYF. In DNA form, the CDR3 reads TGTGCCAGTAGTATCGAACAGAACTACGAGCAGTACTTC.

The chain recombines TRBV6-5 with TRBJ1-2; D unresolved. Germline V gene lookup returns CDR1 MNHEY and CDR2 SVGAGI. Trimming took 4 bases from V and 4 from J, leaving 10 bases between them. The CDR3 extends over 13 amino acids. Here the CDR3 reads CASSSIRVYGYTF. The DNA for the CDR3 is TGTGCCAGCAGTTCGATCCGAGTCTATGGCTACACCTTC.

J is TRBJ1-1 and V is TRBV5-1, with no clear D. Germline lookup yields CDR1 SGHRS and CDR2 YFSETQ. CDR3 length: 13 amino acids. Trimming shortened V by 5 bases and J by 1 base, and 9 bases separated the two germline ends. The CDR3 loop is CASRIRRNTEAFF. The DNA for the CDR3 is TGCGCCAGCAGAATCCGGAGGAACACTGAAGCTTTCTTT.

This clone turned up a few times. The chain is built from TRBV6-1 and TRBJ1-6; 9 nucleotides agree with TRBD1. The CDR3 runs 16 residues. Losses at the gene ends were 3 bases for V and 10 bases for J; bases not matched to a gene: 10. Germline CDR1 is MNHNS and CDR2 is SASEGT. DNA of the CDR3: TGTGCCAGCAGTGACACGGACAGGGGAATGGGGTCACCCCTCCACTTT. It yields the protein CASSDTDRGMGSPLHF.

The rearrangement uses TRBV29-1 and TRBJ2-2; D is possibly TRBD1 (5 bases). CDR3 length: 12 residues. Trimming left V 7 bases short and J 0 bases short, with 6 bases between. Per germline, CDR1 SQVTM and CDR2 ANQGSEA. The CDR3 is CSGQPNTGELFF. The CDR3 nucleotides are TGCAGCGGACAGCCGAACACCGGGGAGCTGTTTTTT.

This chain joins TRBV29-1 and TRBJ1-5; D is unresolved. Per the germline V gene, CDR1 is SQVTM and CDR2 is ANQGSEA. The CDR3 covers 13 residues. Trimming shortened V by 4 bases and J by 3 bases, and 10 bases separated the two germline ends. CDR3 DNA sequence: TGCAGCGTTGGAGGGATCTCCAATCAGCCCCAGCATTTT. Translation gives CSVGGISNQPQHF.

The V call is TRBV28, the J call TRBJ2-7, with 11 bases matching TRBD1. The ends lost 6 bases at V and 4 bases at J; junction bases unmatched: 14. Looked up from germline, CDR1 is MDHEN and CDR2 is SYDVKM. This CDR3 has 17 amino acids. The CDR3 spells CASSLSSGTGGRYEQYF. The CDR3 nucleotides read TGTGCCAGCAGCCTTAGCTCCGGGACAGGGGGAAGGTACGAGCAGTACTTC.

The chain has TRBV5-1 and TRBJ1-2; D unclear. Germline V CDR1 and CDR2: SGHRS, YFSETQ. Trimming shortened V by 4 bases and J by 6 bases, and 16 bases separated the two germline ends. The CDR3 is made up of 14 amino acids. The CDR3: CASSPNSGRNGYTF. As DNA, the CDR3 is TGCGCCAGCAGCCCCAACTCGGGAAGAAATGGCTACACCTTC.

This clone occurred a few times. The chain combines TRBV21-1 with TRBJ1-3; the listed D gene, TRBD1, was not tested against the DNA. TRBV21-1 is tagged as a pseudogene. The CDR3 is 16 amino acids. This CDR3 reads CASSKGKGAGGNTIYF. The CDR3 DNA is TGTGCCAGCAGCAAAGGCAAGGGGGCGGGAGGAAACACCATATATTTT.